These 19 T cell receptor beta chains were sequenced from one sample in a study of cytomegalovirus exposure and HLA in healthy donors. Data came from immunoSEQ multiplex PCR; TCRdb stores just in-frame clones and leaves some out. The sample consists of 110,000 or so clones, about 84% of them appearing once. The sample comprised PBMCs. Source of these receptors: a woman aged 30 to 39 in good health and CMV-seronegative.

In this sample, this clone turned up once. The chain couples TRBV18 to TRBJ1-1; TRBD1 matches at 9 bases. Trimming cost V 4 bases and J 5 bases; bases outside gene matches: 2. CDR3 length: 13 residues. CDR1 and CDR2 (germline): KGHSH, LQKENI. The CDR3 is CASSLGQGTEAFF. CDR3 bases: TGTGCCAGCTCACTAGGACAGGGGACTGAAGCTTTCTTT.

The gene calls are TRBV29-1 and TRBJ1-1; D is unclear. V was clipped by 8 bases and J by 1 base, with 14 bases between them. Germline CDR1 reads SQVTM; CDR2 reads ANQGSEA. The CDR3 runs to 13 residues. CDR3 nucleotide sequence: TGCAGCTCAAGGGTGGGAGGGAACACTGAAGCTTTCTTT. Translating it yields CSSRVGGNTEAFF.

The V gene is TRBV27, the J gene TRBJ1-4; D may be TRBD1 (6 bases). In germline, CDR1 is MNHEY, CDR2 SMNVEV (reference sequence). The CDR3 is 17 amino acids. The V end lost 4 bases, the J end lost 5 bases, and 20 bases lay between the germline ends. The CDR3 region is CASSSPGARGFNEKLFF. As DNA, the CDR3 is TGTGCCAGCAGTTCCCCAGGGGCAAGGGGCTTCAATGAAAAACTGTTTTTT.

The rearrangement joins TRBV30 to TRBJ2-2; D gene uncertain. The length of the CDR3 is 14 residues. Trimming removed 2 bases from V and 2 bases from J, with 9 bases in between. Germline CDR1 is GTSNPN and CDR2 is SVGIG (reference sequence). The CDR3: CAWSTTRNTGELFF. The CDR3 nucleotides are TGTGCCTGGAGTACTACCCGAAACACCGGGGAGCTGTTTTTT.

The rearrangement joins TRBV15 to TRBJ2-3, with D possibly TRBD2 on 6 matching bases. Germline-derived CDR1 and CDR2 are LNHNV and YYDKDF (reference sequence). The CDR3 is made up of 18 amino acids. Trimming took 2 bases from V and 2 from J, leaving 20 bases between them. This CDR3 is CATSRQLTRRGATDTQYF. The CDR3 bases are TGTGCCACCAGCAGACAACTAACCCGGCGGGGAGCCACAGATACGCAGTATTTT.

To note about this clone: A read error may produce the germline difference seen at one junction end. V gene TRBV6-1 combines with J gene TRBJ2-7; TRBD2 agrees at 16 bases. Per the germline V gene, CDR1 is MNHNS and CDR2 is SASEGT. The CDR3 has 17 residues. The CDR3 region is CASSAGTSGGAVYEQYF. DNA for the CDR3: TGTGCCAGTAGTGCCGGGACTAGCGGGGGGGCCGTGTACGAGCAGTACTTC.

The rearrangement uses TRBV21-1 and TRBJ2-2; the table's D call, TRBD1, was not checked against the DNA. TRBV21-1 counts as a pseudogene. The CDR3 totals 13 residues. The CDR3 spells CASSNQGAGELFF. The CDR3 region has the DNA TGTGCCAGCAGCAACCAAGGGGCCGGGGAGCTGTTTTTT.

The gene calls are TRBV4-3 and TRBJ2-7; TRBD2 matches 8 bases. Germline-derived CDR1 and CDR2 are LGHNA and YSLEER. V shed 0 bases and J 2 bases; nucleotides not matched to a gene: 6. This CDR3 is built from 16 residues. CDR3 in DNA: TGCGCCAGCAGCCAAGATACGACGGGGGGGACCTACGAGCAGTACTTC. This gives the protein CASSQDTTGGTYEQYF.

This clone has more than one count but fewer than ten. The V gene is TRBV19, the J gene TRBJ1-1; possibly TRBD1 for D (6 bases). CDR3 length: 15 residues. CDR1 and CDR2 from the germline V gene are LNHDA and SQIVND (reference sequence). Between the trimmed V and J ends, which lost 8 bases and 2 bases, there was a span of 18 bases. The CDR3 nucleotides read TGTGCCAGTTCACGGGACACCCGGCTTAACACTGAAGCTTTCTTT. This translates into CASSRDTRLNTEAFF.

The chain employs TRBV7-9 and TRBJ2-7; D is possibly TRBD2 (5 bases). Trimming pared 3 bases from V and 7 bases from J, leaving 10 bases between. The CDR3 is 12 residues long. Germline values: CDR1 SEHNR, CDR2 FQNEAQ (reference sequence). The CDR3 DNA reads TGTGCCAGCAGCTTCCCAGCGGAAGAGCAGTACTTC. Amino acids: CASSFPAEEQYF.

The gene calls are TRBV7-2 and TRBJ2-2; TRBD2 agrees at 11 bases. The CDR3 is 17 residues long. Trimming removed 1 base from V and 2 bases from J; junction bases left unmatched: 3. Per the germline V gene, CDR1 is SGHTA and CDR2 is FQGNSA. In DNA form, the CDR3 reads TGTGCCAGCAGCTTAGGACTAGCGGGAAGAAACACCGGGGAGCTGTTTTTT. Translation: CASSLGLAGRNTGELFF.

The chain joins TRBV10-1 to TRBJ2-3; no definite D call. Germline-derived CDR1 and CDR2 are WNHNN and SYGVQD (reference sequence). V lost 0 bases, J lost 6 bases, and 4 bases lay in between. This CDR3 has 12 amino acids. The CDR3, as DNA: TGCGCCAGCAGTGAGTCGCGGGATACGCAGTATTTT. Translating it yields CASSESRDTQYF.

The chain joins TRBV6-6 to TRBJ1-1; 8 positions match TRBD1. The CDR3 length is 14 residues. Unmatched junction bases numbered 10, after V lost 6 bases and J lost 7 bases. Germline loops: CDR1 MNHNY, CDR2 SVGAGI (reference sequence). The CDR3 loop is CASRLPQGASEAFF. DNA for the CDR3: TGTGCCAGCAGATTACCGCAGGGGGCGAGTGAAGCTTTCTTT.

The chain has TRBV28 and TRBJ2-3; no reliable D call. CDR1 and CDR2 (germline): MDHEN, SYDVKM. The V and J ends lost 1 base and 5 bases respectively, with 4 bases between them. The CDR3 totals 12 residues. The CDR3: CASSLSGDTQYF. Here the CDR3 DNA reads TGTGCCAGCAGTTTATCCGGAGATACGCAGTATTTT.

The V call is TRBV10-3, the J call TRBJ1-4; TRBD1 matches at 7 bases. The trim removed 0 bases at V and 5 bases at J, leaving 3 bases unmatched. The CDR3 loop spans 15 amino acids. Per the germline V gene, CDR1 is ENHRY and CDR2 is SYGVKD. CDR3 sequence reads: CAISESGTENEKLFF. The DNA of the CDR3 is TGTGCCATCAGTGAGTCGGGGACAGAGAATGAAAAACTGTTTTTT.

The table lists this clone with a count of one. The gene calls are TRBV9 and TRBJ2-5; 16 positions match TRBD2. V lost 3 bases, J lost 5 bases, and 4 bases stayed unmatched. Germline lookup yields CDR1 SGDLS and CDR2 YYNGEE. The CDR3 spans 16 residues. This CDR3 is CASSAGLAGGDETQYF. The CDR3 region has the DNA TGTGCCAGCAGCGCGGGACTAGCGGGGGGGGATGAGACCCAGTACTTC.

V and J are TRBV5-1 and TRBJ2-5, with 9 bases aligning to TRBD2. With V trimmed by 0 bases and J by 2 bases, 8 bases remained unmatched. Germline values: CDR1 SGHRS, CDR2 YFSETQ. This CDR3 contains 17 residues. In DNA, the CDR3 is TGCGCCAGCAGCTTGGGAGGCGGGGGGGCGTTTCAAGAGACCCAGTACTTC. This sequence encodes CASSLGGGGAFQETQYF.

The V and J genes are TRBV6-1 and TRBJ2-1; tentative D call: TRBD1 (6 bases). Trimming shortened V by 6 bases and J by 5 bases, and 17 bases separated the two germline ends. The CDR3 runs to 15 residues. The germline CDR1 and CDR2 sequences are MNHNS and SASEGT. The DNA of the CDR3 is TGTGCCAGCAGGAAAAGGGGGTTGGAAGACAATGAGCAGTTCTTC. It yields the protein CASRKRGLEDNEQFF.

The chain combines TRBV4-1 with TRBJ2-5, with TRBD2 matching over 7 bases. After removal of 3 bases from V and 5 bases from J, the junction contained 9 bases not matched to a gene. The CDR3 runs 15 residues. The germline gives CDR1 MGHRA, CDR2 YSYEKL. The CDR3 DNA follows: TGCGCCAGCAGCCACCTGTCTAGCGGTTGGGAGACCCAGTACTTC. As protein: CASSHLSSGWETQYF.